This T cell receptor (beta chain) was sequenced during a study of CD4 T cells in relation to SARS-CoV-2 and coronaviruses. The overall study: Crossreactive spike epitopes shared across donors were mapped to their HLA restriction.

The method was immunoSEQ multiplex PCR; TCRdb's version includes in-frame clones alone and lacks a portion of them. The sample lists around 25,000 clones; about 75% were seen once. By frequency in the sample, this clone is large (0.1 to 1%). What it binds is unknown. CD4+ T cells from unexposed donors were obtained before the COVID-19 pandemic (2011-2018). The cells were cultured for roughly 11 days before CD4+ T cells were isolated. The receptor's source is a human donor in good health. Sequenced sample: CD4+ T cells from PBMCs, cultured in vitro.

This CDR3 is CASSSYLSTDEQFF. CDR3 DNA: TGTGCCAGCAGCTCGTACTTGTCCACGGATGAGCAGTTCTTC. The gene calls are TRBV7-2 and TRBJ2-1; D is unresolved. The CDR3 length is 14 residues. V was cut by 4 bases and J by 8 bases, with 15 bases left in between. Germline lookup yields CDR1 SGHTA and CDR2 FQGNSA.